This TCR beta chain was sequenced during a study of shared clonotypes between healthy human individuals. Findings of the study overall: Non-shared clonotypes had lower generation probabilities than those shared by all four donors.

Evenly divided among several immunoSEQ plates was the genomic DNA of each subset. Original methodology: ImmunoSEQ gave junction-only sequences without quality scores, so filtering differed. Libraries were prepared by immunoSEQ multiplex PCR; TCRdb keeps only in-frame clonotypes and omits some of them. V and J calls and clone size are as listed in that table; D and trimming were resolved from the DNA. The sample lists a few million clones; about 92% were seen once. In germline, CDR1 is SEHNR, CDR2 FQNEAQ (reference sequence). The CDR3 contains 17 residues. With 4 bases clipped from V and 9 bases from J, the junction kept 16 bases outside the gene matches. A remark on this clone: Its antigen is unidentified.

The chain is built from TRBV7-9 and TRBJ2-1, with 9 positions matching TRBD1. The sample taken for sequencing was naive CD4+ T cells from PBMCs. The subset was: CD45RA+ positively selected. The source of this sequence is a man aged 18 to 35 in good health. Some clones in this sample may be carry-over from other donors' samples. CDR3 coding DNA: TGTGCCAGCAGCTCACACATTACCGGGACAGGGAAGGGTGAGCAGTTCTTC. This gives the protein CASSSHITGTGKGEQFF.